The T cell receptor beta chain under discussion was sequenced for a study of T-cell reconstitution after alpha-beta-depleted transplantation in children. This clonotype appeared many times. Its antigen is unknown. Whole-study results and caveats: There were some patients whose high TCRbeta diversity at day 60 came from surviving recipient T cells and thymic progenitors. Reportedly, only several hundred clones from non-depleted graft cells drove alpha-beta T-cell counts at about two months. The main origin of T-cell counts and diversity one year after transplant was newly produced T cells.

The TCRbeta library incorporated unique molecular identifiers. TCRdb recomputed calls from the PCR reads with MiXCR, one row per CDR3 protein. Of about 300,000 distinct CDR3 sequences detected, 7.5% to 9% appear once; the ten largest clones hold about 9.1%. V lost 1 base and J lost 0; bases outside the gene matches: 8. The CDR3 is made up of 18 amino acids. The sequence was obtained from a female patient under 10 years old who had a stem cell transplant for Fanconi anemia, so the T cells may come from the graft donor. V gene TRBV12-3 or TRBV12-4 combines with J gene TRBJ1-5; TRBD1 agrees at 8 bases. This sample comprised peripheral blood, obtained 360 days after TCRalphabeta/CD19-depleted stem cell transplant. CDR3 nucleotides: TGTGCCAGCAGTTTAGTAGCGGGGACAGGACTTAGCAATCAGCCCCAGCATTTT. Residues: CASSLVAGTGLSNQPQHF.